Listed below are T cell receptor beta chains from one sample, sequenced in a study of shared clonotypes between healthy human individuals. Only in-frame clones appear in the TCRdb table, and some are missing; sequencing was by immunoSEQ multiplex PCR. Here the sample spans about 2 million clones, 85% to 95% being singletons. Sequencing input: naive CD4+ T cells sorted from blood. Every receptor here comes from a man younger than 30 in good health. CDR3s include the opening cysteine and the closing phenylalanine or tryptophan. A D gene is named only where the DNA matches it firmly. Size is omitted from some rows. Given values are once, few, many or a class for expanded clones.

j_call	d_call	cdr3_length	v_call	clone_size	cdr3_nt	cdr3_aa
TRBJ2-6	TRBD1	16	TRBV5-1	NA	TGCGCCAGCAGCTTCAAAACAGGGGTTGGGGCCAACGTCCTGACTTTC	CASSFKTGVGANVLTF
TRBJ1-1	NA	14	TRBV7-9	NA	TGTGCCAGCAGCTTGAAAGTGGAACACACTGAAGCTTTCTTT	CASSLKVEHTEAFF
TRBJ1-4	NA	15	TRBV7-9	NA	TGTGCCAGCAGTTCCGGGAACAGGGTGGAGGAAAAACTGTTTTTT	CASSSGNRVEEKLFF
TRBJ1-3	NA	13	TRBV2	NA	TGTGCCAGCAGTTTTAGCTCTGGAAACACCATATATTTT	CASSFSSGNTIYF
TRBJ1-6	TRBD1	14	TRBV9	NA	TGTGCCAGCAGCGGACAGGGGCGGAATTCACCCCTCCACTTT	CASSGQGRNSPLHF
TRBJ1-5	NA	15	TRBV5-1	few	TGCGCCAGCAGCTCGGACGGTTATAGCAATCAGCCCCAGCATTTT	CASSSDGYSNQPQHF
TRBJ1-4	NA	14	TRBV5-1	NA	TGCGCCAGCAGCTTGAGGCAGGGTAATGAAAAACTGTTTTTT	CASSLRQGNEKLFF
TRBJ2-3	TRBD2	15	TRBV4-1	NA	TGCGCCAGCAGCCCACCGGGACTAGCGGGAGCAACGCAGTATTTT	CASSPPGLAGATQYF
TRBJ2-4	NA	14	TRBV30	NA	TGTGCCTGGACCCCCGGGGTGCCGAAAAACATTCAGTACTTC	CAWTPGVPKNIQYF
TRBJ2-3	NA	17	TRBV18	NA	TGTGCCAGCTCACTATACAAAGAGGGGTCTACGGCAGATACGCAGTATTTT	CASSLYKEGSTADTQYF
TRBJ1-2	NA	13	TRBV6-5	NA	TGTGCCAGCAGTAGCGGACAGTGGAAAGGCTACACCTTC	CASSSGQWKGYTF
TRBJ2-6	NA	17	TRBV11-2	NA	TGTGCCAGCAGCCAGTCAGGGGCTCCATCTGGGGCCAACGTCCTGACTTTC	CASSQSGAPSGANVLTF
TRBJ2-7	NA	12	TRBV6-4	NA	TGTGCCTTAAACAGGCTCCTCTACGAGCAGTACTTC	CALNRLLYEQYF
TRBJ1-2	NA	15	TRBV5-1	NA	TGCGCCAGCAGCTTGTGGGGCGGGCAGGGGAACGGCTACACCTTC	CASSLWGGQGNGYTF
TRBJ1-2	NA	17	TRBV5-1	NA	TGCGCCAGCAGCCTTCGACCCGGGCTCAATCCAACCTATGGCTACACCTTC	CASSLRPGLNPTYGYTF
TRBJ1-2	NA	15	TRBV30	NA	TGTGCCTGGAGTCGAATCCTGGGAGCTAACTATGGCTACACCTTC	CAWSRILGANYGYTF
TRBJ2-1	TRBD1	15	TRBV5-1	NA	TGCGCCAGCAGCTCGACCGGGACAGGGCTCAATGAGCAGTTCTTC	CASSSTGTGLNEQFF
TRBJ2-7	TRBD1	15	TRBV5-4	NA	TGTGCCAGCAAACAACAGGGGAAACCCTCCTACGAGCAGTACTTC	CASKQQGKPSYEQYF
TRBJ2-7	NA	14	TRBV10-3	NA	TGTGCCATCAATTCCCCGACAGACTCCTACGAGCAGTACTTC	CAINSPTDSYEQYF
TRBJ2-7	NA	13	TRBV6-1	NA	TGTGCCAGCAGTGAGCGCGGGGCCAACAAGCAGTACTTC	CASSERGANKQYF
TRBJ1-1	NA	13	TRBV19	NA	TGTGCCAGTAGCCAGACAGCGAACACTGAAGCTTTCTTT	CASSQTANTEAFF
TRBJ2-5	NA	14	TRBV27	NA	TGTGCCAGCAGTTTAGGACAGAACCTTAGGGCCCAGTACTTC	CASSLGQNLRAQYF
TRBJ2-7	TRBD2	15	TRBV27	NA	TGTGCCAGCAGTTCCGCTAGCGGTAAGCGGGTTGAGCAGTACTTC	CASSSASGKRVEQYF
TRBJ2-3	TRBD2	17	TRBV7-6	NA	TGTGCCAGCAGCCGCTATATAGCGGGGGGGCCCACAGATACGCAGTATTTT	CASSRYIAGGPTDTQYF
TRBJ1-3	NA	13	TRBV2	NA	TGTGCCAGCAGCGCAAACAGGGGAAACACCATATATTTT	CASSANRGNTIYF
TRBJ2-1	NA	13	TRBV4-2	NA	TGTGCCAGCAGCCAAGAGGGGCAGACTGAGCAGTTCTTC	CASSQEGQTEQFF
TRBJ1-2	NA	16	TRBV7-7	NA	TGTGCTAGCAGCTTACAGACAGGACCGATTAACTATGGCTACACCTTC	CASSLQTGPINYGYTF
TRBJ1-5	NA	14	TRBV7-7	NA	TGTGCCAGCCTCGAAGGGGGGGGACGCCAGCCCCAGCATTTT	CASLEGGGRQPQHF
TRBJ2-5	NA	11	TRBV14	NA	TGTGCCAGCAGCCAAGATCCGGCCCAGTACTTC	CASSQDPAQYF
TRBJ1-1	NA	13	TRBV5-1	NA	TGCGCCAGCAGCTTGATAGGGAACACTGAAGCTTTCTTT	CASSLIGNTEAFF
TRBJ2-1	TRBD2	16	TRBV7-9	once	TGTGCCAGCAGCTTAGTCGGCGGGAGGGAGGGCAATGAGCAGTTCTTC	CASSLVGGREGNEQFF
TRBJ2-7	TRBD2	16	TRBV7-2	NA	TGTGCCAGCAGCTTAGCGCGTGACGGGAGGGCCTACGAGCAGTACTTC	CASSLARDGRAYEQYF
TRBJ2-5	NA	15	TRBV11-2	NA	TGTGCCAGCAGCTTAGGGGCTAAAGGGACAGAGACCCAGTACTTC	CASSLGAKGTETQYF